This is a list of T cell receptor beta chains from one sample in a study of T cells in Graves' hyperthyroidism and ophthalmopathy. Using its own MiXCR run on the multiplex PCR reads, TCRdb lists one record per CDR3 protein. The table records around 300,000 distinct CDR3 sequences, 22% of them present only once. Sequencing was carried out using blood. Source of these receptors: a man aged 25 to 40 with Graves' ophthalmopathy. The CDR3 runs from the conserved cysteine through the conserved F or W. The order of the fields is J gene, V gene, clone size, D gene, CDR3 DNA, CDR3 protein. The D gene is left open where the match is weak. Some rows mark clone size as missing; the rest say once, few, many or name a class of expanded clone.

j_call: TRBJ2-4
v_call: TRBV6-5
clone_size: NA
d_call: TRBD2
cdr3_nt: TGTGCCAGCAGTTCAGCGGGAAGACTAGCCAAAAACATTCAGTACTTC
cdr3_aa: CASSSAGRLAKNIQYF

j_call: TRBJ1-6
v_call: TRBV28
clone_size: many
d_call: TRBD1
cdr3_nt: TGTGCCAGCAGTTTTTCCCCGGGACAGGGCGAGAGCTCCTATAATTCACCCCTCCACTTT
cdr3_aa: CASSFSPGQGESSYNSPLHF

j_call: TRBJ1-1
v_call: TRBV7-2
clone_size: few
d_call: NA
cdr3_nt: TGTGCCAGCAGCTTAGACCTGGTTACTGAAGCTTTCTTT
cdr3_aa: CASSLDLVTEAFF

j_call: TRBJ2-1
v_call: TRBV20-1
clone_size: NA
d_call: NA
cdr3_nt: TGCAGTGCCTTCGGGGCGGGCTACAATGAGCAGTTCTTC
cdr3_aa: CSAFGAGYNEQFF

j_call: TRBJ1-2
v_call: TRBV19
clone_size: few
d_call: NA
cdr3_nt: TGTGCCAGTAGTCACAGGGCCTATGGCTACACCTTC
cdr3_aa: CASSHRAYGYTF

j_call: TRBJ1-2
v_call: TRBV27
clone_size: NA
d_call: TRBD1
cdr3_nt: TGTGCCAGCAGTTTACTCGGGACAGGCTATGGCTACACCTTC
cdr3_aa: CASSLLGTGYGYTF

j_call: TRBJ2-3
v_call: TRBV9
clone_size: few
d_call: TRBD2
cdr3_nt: TGTGCCAGCAGCCCGGGGACTAGCGGGTCCACAGATACGCAGTATTTT
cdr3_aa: CASSPGTSGSTDTQYF

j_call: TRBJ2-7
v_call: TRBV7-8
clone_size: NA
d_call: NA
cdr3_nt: TGTGCCAGCAGCTTAACTACTAGTCTTAAGCCCTACGAGCAGTACTTC
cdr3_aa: CASSLTTSLKPYEQYF

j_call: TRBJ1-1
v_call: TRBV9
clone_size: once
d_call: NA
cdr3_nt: TGTGCCAGCAGCGTATCAGGGAACACTGAAGCTTTCTTT
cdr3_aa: CASSVSGNTEAFF

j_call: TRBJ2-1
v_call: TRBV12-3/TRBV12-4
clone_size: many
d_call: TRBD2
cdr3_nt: TGTGCCAGCAGGGCCCTAGCGGGAGCCCACAATGAGCAGTTCTTC
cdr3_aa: CASRALAGAHNEQFF

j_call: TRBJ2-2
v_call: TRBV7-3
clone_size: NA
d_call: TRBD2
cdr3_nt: TGTGCCAGCAGCCCGGGACTATTGAACACCGGGGAGCTGTTTTTT
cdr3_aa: CASSPGLLNTGELFF

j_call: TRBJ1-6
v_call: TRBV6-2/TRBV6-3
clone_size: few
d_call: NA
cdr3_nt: TGTGCCAGCAGTACAGGGCTAAATAATTCACCCCTCCACTTT
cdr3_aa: CASSTGLNNSPLHF

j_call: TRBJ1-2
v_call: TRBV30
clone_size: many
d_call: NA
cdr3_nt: TGTGCCTGGAGTCGGCAGGGGACCGGCGGCTACACCTTC
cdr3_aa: CAWSRQGTGGYTF

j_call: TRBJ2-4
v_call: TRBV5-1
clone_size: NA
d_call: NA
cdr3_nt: TGCGCCAGCAGCTTGGCCCCTACCACAGGGGGGGGCATTCAGTACTTC
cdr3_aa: CASSLAPTTGGGIQYF

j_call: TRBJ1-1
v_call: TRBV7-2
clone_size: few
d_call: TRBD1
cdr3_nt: TGTGCCAGCAGCCCCCGGGACAGGGGCCTAGTGAACACTGAAGCTTTCTTT
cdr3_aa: CASSPRDRGLVNTEAFF

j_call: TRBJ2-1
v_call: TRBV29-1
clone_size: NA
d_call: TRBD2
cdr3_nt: TGCAGCGTTGAATCAACTAGCGGGAGCAATGAGCAGTTCTTC
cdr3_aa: CSVESTSGSNEQFF

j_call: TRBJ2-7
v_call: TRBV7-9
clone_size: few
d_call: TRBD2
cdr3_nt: TGTGCCAGCAGCTCTAGCGGGGGTGCCTACGAGCAGTACTTC
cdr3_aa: CASSSSGGAYEQYF

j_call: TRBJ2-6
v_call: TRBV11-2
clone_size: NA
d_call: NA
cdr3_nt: TGTGCCAGCAGCTTGGGACCGACGACTGGGGCCAACGTCCTGACTTTC
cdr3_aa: CASSLGPTTGANVLTF

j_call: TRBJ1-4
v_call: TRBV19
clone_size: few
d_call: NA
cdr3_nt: TGTGCCAGTAAGAAGGGCCCAACTAATGAAAAACTGTTTTTT
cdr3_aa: CASKKGPTNEKLFF

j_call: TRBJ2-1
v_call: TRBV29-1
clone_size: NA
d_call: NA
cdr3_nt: TGCAGCGTTTGCTACGAGCAGTTCTTC
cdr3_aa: CSVCYEQFF

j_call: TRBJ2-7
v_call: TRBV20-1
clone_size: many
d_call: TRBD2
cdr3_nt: TGCAGTGCCAACACCGGGACTAGCGTTTACGAGCAGTACTTC
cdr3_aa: CSANTGTSVYEQYF

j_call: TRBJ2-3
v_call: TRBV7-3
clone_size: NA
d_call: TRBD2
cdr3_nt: TGTGCCAGCGGGGCTAGCGGGACAGATACGCAGTATTTT
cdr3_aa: CASGASGTDTQYF

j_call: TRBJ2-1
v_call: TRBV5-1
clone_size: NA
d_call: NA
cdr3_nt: TGCGCCAGCAGTGGAGCCTGGGATGAGCAGTTCTTC
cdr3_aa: CASSGAWDEQFF

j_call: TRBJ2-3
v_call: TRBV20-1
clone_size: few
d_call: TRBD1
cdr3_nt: TGCAGTGCAACTATCCGGGACAGGGGCACAGATACGCAGTATTTT
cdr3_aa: CSATIRDRGTDTQYF

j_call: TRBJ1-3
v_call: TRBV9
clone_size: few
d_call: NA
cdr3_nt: TGTGCCAGCAGCGTAGGGGGGGCCCGTAGCTCTGGAAACACCATATATTTT
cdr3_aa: CASSVGGARSSGNTIYF

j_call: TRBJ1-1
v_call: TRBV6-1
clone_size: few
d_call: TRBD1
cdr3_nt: TGTGCCAGCAGTCCCGAACCGGACAGGGCGAAGAACACTGAAGCTTTCTTT
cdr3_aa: CASSPEPDRAKNTEAFF

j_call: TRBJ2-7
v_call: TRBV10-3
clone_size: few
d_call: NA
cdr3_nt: TGTGCCATCAGTGAGCCCTGGACAGCCCGCTCCTACGAGCAGTACTTC
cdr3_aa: CAISEPWTARSYEQYF

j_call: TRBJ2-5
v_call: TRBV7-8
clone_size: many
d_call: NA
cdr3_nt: TGTGCCAGCAGCTTAGGGACAGCCCAAGAGACCCAGTACTTC
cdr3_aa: CASSLGTAQETQYF

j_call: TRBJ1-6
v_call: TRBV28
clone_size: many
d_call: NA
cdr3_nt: TGTGCCAGCAGTTTTTATAATTCACCCCTCCACTTT
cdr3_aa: CASSFYNSPLHF

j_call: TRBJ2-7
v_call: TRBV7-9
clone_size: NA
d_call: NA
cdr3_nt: TGTGCCAGCAGCCCCCGTAGCCGGACCTACGAGCAGTACTTC
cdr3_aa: CASSPRSRTYEQYF

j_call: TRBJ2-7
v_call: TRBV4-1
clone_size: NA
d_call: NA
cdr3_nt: TGCGCCAGCAGCCAAGACCCGCAGGGATATCCCTACGAGCAGTACTTC
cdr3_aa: CASSQDPQGYPYEQYF

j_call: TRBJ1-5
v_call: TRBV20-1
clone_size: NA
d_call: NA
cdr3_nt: TGCAGTGCTAAAGTCGGGACACTCAATCAGCCCCAGCATTTT
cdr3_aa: CSAKVGTLNQPQHF

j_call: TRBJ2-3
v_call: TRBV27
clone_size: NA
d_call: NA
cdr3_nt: TGTGCCAGCAGTGACAGGGGAGGGGGCACAGATACGCAGTATTTT
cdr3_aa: CASSDRGGGTDTQYF

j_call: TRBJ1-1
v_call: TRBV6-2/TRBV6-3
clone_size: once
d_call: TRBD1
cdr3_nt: TGTGCCAGCAGTTCGGGGGACAGGGCTATGAACACTGAAGCTTTCTTT
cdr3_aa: CASSSGDRAMNTEAFF

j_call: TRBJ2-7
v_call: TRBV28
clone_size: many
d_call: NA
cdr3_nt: TGTGCCAGCAAAGACGGGGCTAGTAAAGTCTACGAGCAGTACTTC
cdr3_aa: CASKDGASKVYEQYF

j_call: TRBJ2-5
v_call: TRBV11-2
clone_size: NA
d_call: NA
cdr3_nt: TGTGCCAGCAGCCCGGTGGGGGCGTGGAGAGAGACCCAGTACTTC
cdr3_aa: CASSPVGAWRETQYF

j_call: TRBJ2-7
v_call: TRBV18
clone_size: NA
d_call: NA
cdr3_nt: TGTGCCAGCCGGGTAGGGGGGGCCGCTACCGGCGAGCAGTACTTC
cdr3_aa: CASRVGGAATGEQYF

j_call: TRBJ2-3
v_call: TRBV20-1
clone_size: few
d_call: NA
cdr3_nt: TGCAGTGCTAGCACGGACGGCCGGGGAGATACGCAGTATTTT
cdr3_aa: CSASTDGRGDTQYF

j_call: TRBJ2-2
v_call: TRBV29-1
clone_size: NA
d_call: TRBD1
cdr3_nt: TGCAGCGTGCGACAGGGGGCGAGGAACACCGGGGAGCTGTTTTTT
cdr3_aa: CSVRQGARNTGELFF

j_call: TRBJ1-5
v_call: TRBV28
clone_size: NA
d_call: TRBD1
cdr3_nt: TGTGCCAGCAGTGCCGGACAGGGAGGAGGGCAGCCCCAGCATTTT
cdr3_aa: CASSAGQGGGQPQHF

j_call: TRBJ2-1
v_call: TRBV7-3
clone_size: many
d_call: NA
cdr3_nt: TGTGCCAGCAGCTTGAGCCAGGCGGGACCCAATGAGCAGTTCTTC
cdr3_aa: CASSLSQAGPNEQFF

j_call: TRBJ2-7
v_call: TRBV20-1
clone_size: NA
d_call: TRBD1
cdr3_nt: TGCAGTGCTAGTAGGGCGGACAGGGCAACCTACGAGCAGTACTTC
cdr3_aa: CSASRADRATYEQYF

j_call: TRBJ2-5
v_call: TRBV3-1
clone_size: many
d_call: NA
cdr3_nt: TGTGCCAGCAGCCAAAACCGTCAAGAGACCCAGTACTTC
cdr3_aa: CASSQNRQETQYF

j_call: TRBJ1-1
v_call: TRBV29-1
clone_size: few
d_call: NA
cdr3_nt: TGCAGCGTTGATTCCGACAGAATAATGAACACTGAAGCTTTCTTT
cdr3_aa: CSVDSDRIMNTEAFF

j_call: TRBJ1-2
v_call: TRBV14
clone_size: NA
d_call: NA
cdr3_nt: TGTGCCAGCAGCCAAGATCAGGGATTTAGCGGCTACACCTTC
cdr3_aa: CASSQDQGFSGYTF

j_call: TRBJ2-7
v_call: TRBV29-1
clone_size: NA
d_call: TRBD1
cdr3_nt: TGCAGCGTTGAATCCGAAGGGGGCCGTTTTGGCGAGCAGTACTTC
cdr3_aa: CSVESEGGRFGEQYF

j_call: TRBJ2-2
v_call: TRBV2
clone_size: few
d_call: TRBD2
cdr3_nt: TGTGCCAGCAGTGAAATAGCGGGAGGGGGCACCGGGGAGCTGTTTTTT
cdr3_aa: CASSEIAGGGTGELFF

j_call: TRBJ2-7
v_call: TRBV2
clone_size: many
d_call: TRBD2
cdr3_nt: TGTGCCAGCAGTGATAGTGGCGGGAGCTCCTACGAGCAGTACTTC
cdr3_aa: CASSDSGGSSYEQYF

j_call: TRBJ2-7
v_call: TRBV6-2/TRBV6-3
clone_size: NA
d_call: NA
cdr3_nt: TGTGCCAGCAGTGGCATGGGTAGCGGCCACGAGCAGTACTTC
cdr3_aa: CASSGMGSGHEQYF

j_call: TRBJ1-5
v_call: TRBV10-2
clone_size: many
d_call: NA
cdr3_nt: TGCGCCAGCAGTGACGGCAGTAATCAGCCCCAGCATTTT
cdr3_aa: CASSDGSNQPQHF

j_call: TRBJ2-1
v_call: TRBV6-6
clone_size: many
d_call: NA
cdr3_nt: TGTGCCAGCAGTTACGCCGGACAGTCCTACAATGAGCAGTTCTTC
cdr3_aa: CASSYAGQSYNEQFF

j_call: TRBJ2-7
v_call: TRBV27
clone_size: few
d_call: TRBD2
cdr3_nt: TGTGCCAGCAGTCTCGGACTAGCGGCCTACGAGCAGTACTTC
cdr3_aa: CASSLGLAAYEQYF

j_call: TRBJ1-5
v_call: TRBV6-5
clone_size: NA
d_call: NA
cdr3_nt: TGTGCCAGCACTTTGACGGGGAATCAGCCCCAGCATTTT
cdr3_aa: CASTLTGNQPQHF

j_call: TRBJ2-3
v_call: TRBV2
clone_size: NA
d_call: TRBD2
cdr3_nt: TGTGCCAGCAGTGAGGGAGGGGTGGCGCAGTATTTT
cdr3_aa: CASSEGGVAQYF

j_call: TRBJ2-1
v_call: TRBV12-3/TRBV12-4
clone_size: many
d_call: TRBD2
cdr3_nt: TGTGCCAGTAGGGACCTGGGCGGGAGGTCTAGGCATGAGCAGTTCTTC
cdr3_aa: CASRDLGGRSRHEQFF

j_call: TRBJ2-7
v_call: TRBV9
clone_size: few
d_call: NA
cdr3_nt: TGTGCCAGCAGCGTATCGGATGTCTCCTACGAGCAGTACTTC
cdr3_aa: CASSVSDVSYEQYF

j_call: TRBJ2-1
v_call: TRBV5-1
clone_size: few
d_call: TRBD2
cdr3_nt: TGCGCCAGCAGCGCCCAAGCGGGAGGATCCTACAATGAGCAGTTCTTC
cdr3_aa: CASSAQAGGSYNEQFF

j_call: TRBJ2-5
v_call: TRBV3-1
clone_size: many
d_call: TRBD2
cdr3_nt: TGTGCCAGCAGCCAAGGGACTAGCGGGAAAGAGACCCAGTACTTC
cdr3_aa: CASSQGTSGKETQYF